This T cell receptor beta chain is drawn from a study of PD-1 blockade in classical Hodgkin lymphoma. Notes on the study in general: Significantly greater TCR diversity emerged by C4D1 in CD4+ cells but not CD8+ cells. Newly diagnosed patients were said to have less baseline TCR diversity than healthy donors did.

About this clone itself: Antigen unknown.

Data came from immunoSEQ multiplex PCR; TCRdb stores just in-frame clones and leaves some out. The sample lists roughly 100,000 clones, roughly 78% occurring once. The germline gives CDR1 MNHEY, CDR2 SVGAGI. V dropped 2 bases and J dropped 5; count of bases not matched to a gene: 5. This CDR3 has 15 amino acids. Time point meaning: cycle 4 day 1 (C4D1), after 5 to 7 weeks of nivolumab. Every patient was affected by relapse after autologous stem cell transplantation, while exposure to brentuximab vedotin was not uniform. The receptor was isolated from a human donor with classical Hodgkin lymphoma. The source material was peripheral blood mononuclear cells (PBMCs), sampled before the fourth cycle of nivolumab. The chain is built from TRBV6-5 and TRBJ2-5, with 10 bases identical to TRBD2. Here the CDR3 reads CASSYGTSALETQYF. CDR3 in DNA: TGTGCCAGCAGTTACGGGACTAGCGCTCTGGAGACCCAGTACTTC.